These 14 T cell receptor beta chains were all obtained from the same sample, sequenced in a study of blood T cell repertoires in COVID-19. TCRdb keeps only in-frame clones here, not all; method: immunoSEQ multiplex PCR. The sample shows about 200,000 clones, approximately 88% of them seen only once. Sample: PBMCs or T cells enriched from blood (not recorded which). These receptors were collected from a woman under 30 who had recovered from COVID-19.

With respect to this clone: This CDR3 is also generated by other DNA sequences in the sample. The rearrangement uses TRBV12-3 or TRBV12-4 and TRBJ2-2; D is perhaps TRBD1 (6 bases). This CDR3 is 13 amino acids long. V was trimmed by 6 bases and J by 2 bases, leaving 7 bases between them. The CDR3 coding sequence is TGTGCCAGCAGGGACAGAAACACCGGGGAGCTGTTTTTT. This codes for CASRDRNTGELFF.

This chain uses TRBV5-1 with TRBJ1-1, with no clear D. Germline V gives CDR1 SGHRS, CDR2 YFSETQ. The V and J ends lost 2 bases and 2 bases respectively, with 10 bases between them. This CDR3 spans 14 amino acids. The CDR3 spells CASSFLEKNTEAFF. DNA for the CDR3: TGCGCCAGCAGCTTTTTGGAGAAAAACACTGAAGCTTTCTTT.

The V and J genes are TRBV19 and TRBJ2-1; TRBD2 matches 12 bases. This CDR3 comprises 19 residues. J was trimmed by 2 bases and V by 6 bases; bases with no gene match: 14. The germline V gene has CDR1 LNHDA and CDR2 SQIVND (reference sequence). In DNA, the CDR3 is TGTGCCAGTAGCCCAGGACAGGGCCTAGCGGGGGGGCCCTACAATGAGCAGTTCTTC. Its translation: CASSPGQGLAGGPYNEQFF.

The chain joins TRBV19 to TRBJ1-1; TRBD1 agrees at 8 bases. CDR1 LNHDA and CDR2 SQIVND come from the germline V gene (reference sequence). The CDR3 has 16 amino acids. V gave up 3 bases and J gave up 1 base; unmatched junction bases: 7. CDR3 sequence reads: CASSIGGRGRNTEAFF. The CDR3 DNA follows: TGTGCCAGTAGTATCGGGGGCAGGGGGCGGAACACTGAAGCTTTCTTT.

The CDR3 region has the DNA TGTGCCAGTACTGCAGGGGAAACTCTCTATGGCTACACCTTC. It codes for CASTAGETLYGYTF. The chain uses TRBV19 and TRBJ1-2; D may be TRBD1 (6 bases). The CDR3 is 14 amino acids. Germline V lookup: CDR1 LNHDA, CDR2 SQIVND (reference sequence). V shed 7 bases and J shed 4 bases, with 16 bases lying between them. The entire variable domain, with the rest obtained from reference TRBV19 and TRBJ1-2, is as follows: DGGITQSPKYLFRKEGQNVTLSCEQNLNHDAMYWYRQDPGQGLRLIYYSQIVNDFQKGDIAEGYSVSREKKESFPLTVTSAQKNPTAFYLCASTAGETLYGYTFGSGTRLTVV.

V and J are TRBV7-9 and TRBJ1-5, with TRBD1 matching 8 bases. The CDR3 runs 16 residues. The V segment lost 1 base and the J segment 9 bases; nucleotides outside the gene matches: 11. Germline V gene data show CDR1 as SEHNR and CDR2 as FQNEAQ (reference sequence). The CDR3 nucleotides are TGTGCCAGCAGCTTAGTCTCAGGGGGCCTACAATCGCCCCAGCATTTT. This codes for CASSLVSGGLQSPQHF.

This chain connects TRBV18 to TRBJ1-3; TRBD1 matches 8 bases. This CDR3 contains 17 residues. Trimming removed 3 bases from V and 0 bases from J; junction bases left unmatched: 7. Germline V lookup: CDR1 KGHSH, CDR2 LQKENI. The CDR3 reads CASSPYGQGNSGNTIYF. CDR3 in DNA: TGTGCCAGCTCACCTTATGGACAGGGAAACTCTGGAAACACCATATATTTT.

CDR3 sequence (DNA): TGTGCCAGCAGCAGCAGCAGGGGAAACAATTCACCCCTCCACTTT. This gives the protein CASSSSRGNNSPLHF. J is TRBJ1-6 and V is TRBV2, with a possible D match to TRBD1 (6 bases). Trimming shortened V by 6 bases and J by 7 bases, and 16 bases separated the two germline ends. This CDR3 has 15 residues. Germline CDR1 is SNHLY and CDR2 is FYNNEI. Full variable domain (remainder filled in from reference TRBV2 and TRBJ1-6): EPEVTQTPSHQVTQMGQEVILRCVPISNHLYFYWYRQILGQKVEFLVSFYNNEISEKSEIFDDQFSVERPDGSNFTLKIRSTKLEDSAMYFCASSSSRGNNSPLHFGNGTRLTVT.

This clone was seen more than once but under ten times. The rearrangement uses TRBV5-6 and TRBJ2-2; 10 bases match TRBD2. With V trimmed by 4 bases and J by 7 bases, 16 bases remained unmatched. Germline-derived CDR1 and CDR2 are SGHDT and YYEEEE. This CDR3 spans 18 amino acids. CDR3 DNA: TGTGCCAGCAGCCGTGGCGGGCTAGCGGGGGCCCGGGGCGGGGAGCTGTTTTTT. Its protein is CASSRGGLAGARGGELFF. Together with reference TRBV5-6 and TRBJ2-2, the CDR3 gives the full variable domain: DAGVTQSPTHLIKTRGQQVTLRCSPKSGHDTVSWYQQALGQGPQFIFQYYEEEERQRGNFPDRFSGHQFPNYSSELNVNALLLGDSALYLCASSRGGLAGARGGELFFGEGSRLTVL.

In this sample, this clone turned up a few times. The chain has TRBV6-1 and TRBJ1-3; 9 bases match TRBD1. Germline V gene sequence: CDR1 MNHNS, CDR2 SASEGT. V was pared by 1 base and J by 3 bases, with 4 bases of the junction left unmatched. The CDR3 extends over 16 amino acids. The CDR3 region is CASSEVGGQGGNTIYF. The DNA for the CDR3 is TGTGCCAGCAGTGAAGTAGGGGGACAGGGTGGAAACACCATATATTTT.

The genes are TRBV10-1 and TRBJ1-1; the D gene is possibly TRBD1 (6 bases). V was pared by 7 bases and J by 0 bases, with 18 bases between. The CDR3 consists of 16 residues. Germline V gene sequence: CDR1 WNHNN, CDR2 SYGVQD (reference sequence). As DNA, the CDR3 is TGCGCCAGCATCCTCAGGGGAGGGGAGATGAACACTGAAGCTTTCTTT. This encodes CASILRGGEMNTEAFF.

The chain is built from TRBV7-2 and TRBJ1-1, with 7 positions matching TRBD1. V shed 5 bases, J shed 4 bases, and the junction held 4 bases outside the gene matches. CDR1 is SGHTA and CDR2 is FQGNSA in the germline V gene. The CDR3 runs to 13 residues. Here the CDR3 reads CASSNRQGTEAFF. CDR3 bases: TGTGCCAGCAGCAACAGACAGGGCACTGAAGCTTTCTTT.

This rearrangement joins TRBV9 to TRBJ2-2, with TRBD1 identical over 8 bases. The ends lost 2 bases at V and 0 bases at J; junction bases unmatched: 0. Germline CDR1 is SGDLS and CDR2 is YYNGEE. This CDR3 region has 15 residues. CDR3 nucleotides: TGTGCCAGCAGCGTGGGACAGGCGAACACCGGGGAGCTGTTTTTT. This gives the protein CASSVGQANTGELFF.

This rearrangement joins TRBV7-9 to TRBJ2-1, with a weak D call TRBD1 (6 bases). Germline CDR1 is SEHNR and CDR2 is FQNEAQ (reference sequence). V dropped 5 bases and J dropped 2 bases, with 13 bases sitting between them. The CDR3 spans 15 residues. CDR3 bases: TGTGCCAGCAGCCCAAGGGACACTACCTACAATGAGCAGTTCTTC. It translates to CASSPRDTTYNEQFF. The full variable domain, with the rest looked up from reference TRBV7-9 and TRBJ2-1, is DTGVSQNPRHKITKRGQNVTFRCDPISEHNRLYWYRQTLGQGPEFLTYFQNEAQLEKSRLLSDRFSAERPKGSFSTLEIQRTEQGDSAMYLCASSPRDTTYNEQFFGPGTRLTVL.